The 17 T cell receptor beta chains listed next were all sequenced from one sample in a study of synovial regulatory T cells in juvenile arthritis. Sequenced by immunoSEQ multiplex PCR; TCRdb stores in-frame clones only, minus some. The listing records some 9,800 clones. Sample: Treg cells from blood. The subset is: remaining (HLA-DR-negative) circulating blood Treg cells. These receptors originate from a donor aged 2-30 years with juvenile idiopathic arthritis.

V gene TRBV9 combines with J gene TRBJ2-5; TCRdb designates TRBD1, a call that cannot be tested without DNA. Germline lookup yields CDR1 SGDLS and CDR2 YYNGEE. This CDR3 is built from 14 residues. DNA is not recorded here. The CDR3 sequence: CASSVGHPQETQYF.

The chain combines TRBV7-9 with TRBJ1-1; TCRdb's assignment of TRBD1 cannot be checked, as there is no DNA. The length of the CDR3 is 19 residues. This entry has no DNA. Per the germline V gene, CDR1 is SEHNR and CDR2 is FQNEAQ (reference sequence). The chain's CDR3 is CASSSFRWGRQFRDTEAFF.

The CDR3: CASSWRAHNEQFF. The V gene is TRBV6-6, the J gene TRBJ2-1; TCRdb selects TRBD2, and the lack of DNA leaves this call unchecked. Germline CDR1 reads MNHNY; CDR2 reads SVGAGI (reference sequence). The CDR3 loop spans 13 amino acids. The entry carries no DNA sequence.

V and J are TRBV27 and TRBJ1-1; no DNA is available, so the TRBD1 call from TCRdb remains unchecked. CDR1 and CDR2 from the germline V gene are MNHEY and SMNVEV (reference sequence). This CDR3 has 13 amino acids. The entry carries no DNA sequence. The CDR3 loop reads CASSQQGNTEAFF.

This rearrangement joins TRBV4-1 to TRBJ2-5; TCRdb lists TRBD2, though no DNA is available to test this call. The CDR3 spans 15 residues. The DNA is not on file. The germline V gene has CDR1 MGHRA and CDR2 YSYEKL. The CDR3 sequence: CASSVPRGGEETQYF.

CDR3 sequence reads: CASSQDSLAAYLPDTQYF. The V call is TRBV14, the J call TRBJ2-3; TCRdb lists TRBD2, though no DNA is available to test this call. The CDR3 runs to 18 residues. No DNA accompanies this entry. Germline loops: CDR1 SGHDN, CDR2 FVKESK.

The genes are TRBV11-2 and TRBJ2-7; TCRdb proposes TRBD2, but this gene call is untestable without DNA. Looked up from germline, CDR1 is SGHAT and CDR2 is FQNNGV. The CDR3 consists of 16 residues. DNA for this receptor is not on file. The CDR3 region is CASSSVSSGRYREQYF.

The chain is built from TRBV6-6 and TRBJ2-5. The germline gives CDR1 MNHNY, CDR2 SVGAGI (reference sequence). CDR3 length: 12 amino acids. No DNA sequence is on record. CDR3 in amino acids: CASSLITETQYF.

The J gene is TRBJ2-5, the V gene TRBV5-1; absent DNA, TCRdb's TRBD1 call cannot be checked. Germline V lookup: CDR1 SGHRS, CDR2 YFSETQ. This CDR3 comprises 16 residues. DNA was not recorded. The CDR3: CASSLAGQKRGGTQYF.

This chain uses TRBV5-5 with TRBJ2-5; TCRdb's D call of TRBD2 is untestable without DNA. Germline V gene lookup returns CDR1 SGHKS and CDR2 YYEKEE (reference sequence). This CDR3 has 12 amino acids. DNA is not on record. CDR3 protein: CASSSNGETQYF.

The CDR3 reads CASSVATSGFGELFF. The chain couples TRBV2 to TRBJ2-2; TCRdb names TRBD2, which stays unverified in the absence of DNA. This CDR3 has 15 residues. The entry carries no DNA sequence. From germline, CDR1 is SNHLY and CDR2 FYNNEI. Together with reference TRBV2 and TRBJ2-2, the CDR3 gives the full variable domain: EPEVTQTPSHQVTQMGQEVILRCVPISNHLYFYWYRQILGQKVEFLVSFYNNEISEKSEIFDDQFSVERPDGSNFTLKIRSTKLEDSAMYFCASSVATSGFGELFFGEGSRLTVL.

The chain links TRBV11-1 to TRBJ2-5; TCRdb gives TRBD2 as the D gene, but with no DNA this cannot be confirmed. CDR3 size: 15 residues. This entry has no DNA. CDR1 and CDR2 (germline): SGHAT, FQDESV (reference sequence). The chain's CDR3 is CASRQTSGGRETQYF. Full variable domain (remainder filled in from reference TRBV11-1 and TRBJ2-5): EAEVAQSPRYKITEKSQAVAFWCDPISGHATLYWYRQILGQGPELLVQFQDESVVDDSQLPKDRFSAERLKGVDSTLKIQPAELGDSAMYLCASRQTSGGRETQYFGPGTRLLVL.

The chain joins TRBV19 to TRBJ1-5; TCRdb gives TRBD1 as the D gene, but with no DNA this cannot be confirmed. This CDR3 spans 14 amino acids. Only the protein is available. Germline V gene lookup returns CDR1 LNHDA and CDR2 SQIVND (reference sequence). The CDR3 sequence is CASSMIQGRQPQHF.

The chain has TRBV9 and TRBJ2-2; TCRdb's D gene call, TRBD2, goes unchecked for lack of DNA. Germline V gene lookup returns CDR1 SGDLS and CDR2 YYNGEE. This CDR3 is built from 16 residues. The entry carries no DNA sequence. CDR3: CASSYTSGSNTGELFF.

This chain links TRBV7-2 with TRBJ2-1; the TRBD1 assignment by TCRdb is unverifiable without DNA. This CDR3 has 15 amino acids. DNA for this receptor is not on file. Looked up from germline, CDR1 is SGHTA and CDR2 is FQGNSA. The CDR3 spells CASSPAGTGLDEQFF.

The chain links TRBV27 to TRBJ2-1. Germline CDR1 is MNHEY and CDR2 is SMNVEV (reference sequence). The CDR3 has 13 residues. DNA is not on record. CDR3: CASSPRPWDEQFF.

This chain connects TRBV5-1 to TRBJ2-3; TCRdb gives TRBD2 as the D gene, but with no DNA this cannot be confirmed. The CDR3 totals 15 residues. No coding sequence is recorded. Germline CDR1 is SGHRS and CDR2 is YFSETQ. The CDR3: CASSLGWRGTDTQYF.